Listed here is a single T cell receptor beta chain. Its antigen remains unknown. The data originate from a study of PD-1 blockade in classical Hodgkin lymphoma. Study-level results: Lower baseline TCR diversity marked trial partial responders and progressors. Significant TCR diversity gains by C4D1 occurred in CD4+ but not CD8+ cells.

Using immunoSEQ multiplex PCR, the repertoire was profiled, and TCRdb retains in-frame clones only, with some absent. The top ten clones hold approximately 3% of a sample with 35,000 to 50,000 clones, 60% to 70% of them seen once. From germline, CDR1 is SNHLY and CDR2 FYNNEI. The CDR3 sequence is 13 residues long. Trimming removed 3 bases at V and 7 bases at J, with 10 bases between. Described time point: cycle 4 day 1 (C4D1), after five to seven weeks of nivolumab. After autologous stem cell transplantation all patients relapsed, and prior brentuximab vedotin exposure differed between cohorts. Best responses fell into complete response, partial response or progressive disease.

V and J are TRBV2 and TRBJ2-1; D gene uncertain. This sequence originates from a human donor with classical Hodgkin lymphoma. The input for sequencing was peripheral blood mononuclear cells (PBMCs), taken before the fourth cycle of nivolumab. The DNA for the CDR3 is TGTGCCAGCAGTGAGATAGTAGTTAATGAGCAGTTCTTC. The encoded protein is CASSEIVVNEQFF.